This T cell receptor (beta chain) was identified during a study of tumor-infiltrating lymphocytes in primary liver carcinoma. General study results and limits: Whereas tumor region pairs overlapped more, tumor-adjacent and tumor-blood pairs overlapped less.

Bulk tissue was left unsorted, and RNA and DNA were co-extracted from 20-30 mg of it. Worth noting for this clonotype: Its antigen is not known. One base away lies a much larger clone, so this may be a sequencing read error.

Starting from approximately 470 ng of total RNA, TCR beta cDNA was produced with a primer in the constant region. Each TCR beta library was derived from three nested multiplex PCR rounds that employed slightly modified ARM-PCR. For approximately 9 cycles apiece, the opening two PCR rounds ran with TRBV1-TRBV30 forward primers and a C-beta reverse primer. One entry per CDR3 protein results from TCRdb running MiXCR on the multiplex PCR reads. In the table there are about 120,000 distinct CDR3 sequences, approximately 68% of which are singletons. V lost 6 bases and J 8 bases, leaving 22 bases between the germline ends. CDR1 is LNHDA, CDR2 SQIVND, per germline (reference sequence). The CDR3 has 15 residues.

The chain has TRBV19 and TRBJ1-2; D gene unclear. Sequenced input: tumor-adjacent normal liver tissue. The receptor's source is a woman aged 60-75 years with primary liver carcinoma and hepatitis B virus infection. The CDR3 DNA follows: TGTGCCAGTAGGACCCCGTGGCCTTGGAATGAGGGCTACACCTTC. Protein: CASRTPWPWNEGYTF.